The clone carrying this T cell receptor (beta chain) appeared a single time. CDR3 size: 17 residues. In germline, CDR1 is MNHEY, CDR2 SVGEGT. The V gene end was trimmed by 6 bases and the J gene end by 4 bases; junction bases not matched to a gene: 15. This sample is drawn from a study of blood T cell repertoires in COVID-19. Generated by immunoSEQ multiplex PCR, the TCRdb table keeps only in-frame clones and is missing some. The table has 200,000 to 250,000 clones, around nine tenths seen once. Sequencing was carried out using peripheral blood. The chain links TRBV6-2 or TRBV6-3 to TRBJ1-2; 9 positions agree with TRBD1. This TCR was recovered from a man between 60 and 70 years old with COVID-19, enrolled during active disease. CDR3 sequence: CASSPPAGQGPPYGYTF. CDR3 DNA: TGTGCCAGCAGCCCTCCCGCAGGACAGGGGCCACCCTATGGCTACACCTTC.